This TCR beta chain was observed in a study of PD-1 blockade in mismatch repair-deficient tumors. Study at large: Patients had about 13 mismatch repair-deficient cancer types and were previously treated and progressing.

All patients were mismatch repair deficient, assessed by either PCR or immunohistochemistry. TCRs were sequenced from a few patients responding to pembrolizumab. Germline lookup yields CDR1 LNHDA and CDR2 SQIVND (reference sequence). The CDR3 extends over 14 amino acids. V dropped 0 bases and J dropped 6 bases, with 11 bases sitting between them. Study-wide points: Rapid post-treatment expansion, then contraction, generally preceding radiologic response, marked tumor-resident clones.

Notes on this clone: Antigen unknown.

Only in-frame clones appear in the TCRdb table, and some are missing; sequencing was by immunoSEQ multiplex PCR. Of tens of thousands of clones in the sample, roughly 80% are singletons; the top ten hold 5% to 6.5%. The chain links TRBV19 to TRBJ1-1; D unclear. The starting material was peripheral blood, obtained 2 weeks after starting pembrolizumab. The source of this sequence is an adult with mismatch repair-deficient cancer. CDR3: CASSIDRRSPEAFF. CDR3 DNA sequence: TGTGCCAGTAGTATAGATAGGCGAAGTCCTGAAGCTTTCTTT.